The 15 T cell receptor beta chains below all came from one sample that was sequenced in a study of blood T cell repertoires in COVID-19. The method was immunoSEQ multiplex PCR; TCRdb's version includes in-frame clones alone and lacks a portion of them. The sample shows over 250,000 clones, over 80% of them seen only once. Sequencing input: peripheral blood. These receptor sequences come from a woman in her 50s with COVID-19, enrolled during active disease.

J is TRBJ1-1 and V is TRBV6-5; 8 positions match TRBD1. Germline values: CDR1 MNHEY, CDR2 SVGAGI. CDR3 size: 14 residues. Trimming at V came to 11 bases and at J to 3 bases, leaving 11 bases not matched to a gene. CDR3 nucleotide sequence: TGTGCCGGGCGACGGACAGGGACCGACACTGAAGCTTTCTTT. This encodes CAGRRTGTDTEAFF.

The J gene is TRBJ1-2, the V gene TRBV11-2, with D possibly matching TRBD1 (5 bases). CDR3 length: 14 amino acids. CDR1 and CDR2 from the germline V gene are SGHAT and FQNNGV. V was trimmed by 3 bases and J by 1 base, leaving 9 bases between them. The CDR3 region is CASSLMGGNYGYTF. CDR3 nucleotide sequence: TGTGCCAGCAGCTTGATGGGGGGTAACTATGGCTACACCTTC.

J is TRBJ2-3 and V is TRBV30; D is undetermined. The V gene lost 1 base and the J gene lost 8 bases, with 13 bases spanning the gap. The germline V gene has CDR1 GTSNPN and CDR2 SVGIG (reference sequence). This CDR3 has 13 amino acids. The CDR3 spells CAWSEALVGTQYF. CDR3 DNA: TGTGCCTGGAGTGAGGCTCTAGTGGGTACGCAGTATTTT.

The DNA for the CDR3 is TGCGCCAGCAGCTCACAGGGGGCTGGGGCTTTCTTT. Protein: CASSSQGAGAFF. The rearrangement joins TRBV5-1 to TRBJ1-1, with TRBD1 identical over 9 bases. CDR3 size: 12 residues. CDR1 SGHRS and CDR2 YFSETQ come from the germline V gene. With 3 bases clipped from V and 11 bases from J, the junction kept 5 bases outside the gene matches.

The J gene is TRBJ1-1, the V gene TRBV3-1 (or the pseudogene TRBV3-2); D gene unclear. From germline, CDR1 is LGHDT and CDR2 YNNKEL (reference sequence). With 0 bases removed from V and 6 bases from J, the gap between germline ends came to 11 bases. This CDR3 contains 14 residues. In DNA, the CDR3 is TGTGCCAGCAGCCAAGAGTCGTTGAGCGCTGAAGCTTTCTTT. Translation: CASSQESLSAEAFF.

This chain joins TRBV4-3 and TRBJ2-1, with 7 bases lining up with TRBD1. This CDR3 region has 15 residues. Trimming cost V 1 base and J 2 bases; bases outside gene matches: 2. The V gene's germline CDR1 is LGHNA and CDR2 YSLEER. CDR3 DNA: TGCGCCAGCAGCCAAGGGGACAGAACCTACAATGAGCAGTTCTTC. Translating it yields CASSQGDRTYNEQFF.

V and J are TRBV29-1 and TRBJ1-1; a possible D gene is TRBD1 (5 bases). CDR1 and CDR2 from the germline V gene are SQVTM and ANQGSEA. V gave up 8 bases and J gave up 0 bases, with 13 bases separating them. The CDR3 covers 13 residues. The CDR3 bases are TGCAGCTCCCACGCAGGGATGAACACTGAAGCTTTCTTT. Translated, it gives CSSHAGMNTEAFF.

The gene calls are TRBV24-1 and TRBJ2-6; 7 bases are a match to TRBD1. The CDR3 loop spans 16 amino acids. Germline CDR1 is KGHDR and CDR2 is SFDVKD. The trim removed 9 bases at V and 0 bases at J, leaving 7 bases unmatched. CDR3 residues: CATSGTAISGANVLTF. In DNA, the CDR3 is TGTGCCACCTCCGGGACAGCAATCTCTGGGGCCAACGTCCTGACTTTC.

The CDR3 loop reads CASSLVYNEQFF. The CDR3 DNA is TGTGCCAGCAGCTTAGTATACAATGAGCAGTTCTTC. J is TRBJ2-1 and V is TRBV7-2; D call uncertain. V was pared by 1 base and J by 4 bases, with 2 bases between. This CDR3 contains 12 residues. CDR1 and CDR2 from the germline V gene are SGHTA and FQGNSA.

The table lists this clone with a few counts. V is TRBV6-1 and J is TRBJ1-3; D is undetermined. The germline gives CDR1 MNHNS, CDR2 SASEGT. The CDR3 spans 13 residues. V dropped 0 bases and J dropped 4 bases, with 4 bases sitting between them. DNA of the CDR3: TGTGCCAGCAGTGAAGCATCGGGAAACACCATATATTTT. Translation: CASSEASGNTIYF.

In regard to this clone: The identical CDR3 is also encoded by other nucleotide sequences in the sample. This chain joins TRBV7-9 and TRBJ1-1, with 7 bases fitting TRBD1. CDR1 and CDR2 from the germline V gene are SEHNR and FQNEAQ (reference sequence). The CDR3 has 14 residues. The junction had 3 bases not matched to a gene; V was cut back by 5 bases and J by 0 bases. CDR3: CASSPGQLNTEAFF. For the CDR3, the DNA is TGTGCCAGCAGCCCGGGACAGCTGAACACTGAAGCTTTCTTT.

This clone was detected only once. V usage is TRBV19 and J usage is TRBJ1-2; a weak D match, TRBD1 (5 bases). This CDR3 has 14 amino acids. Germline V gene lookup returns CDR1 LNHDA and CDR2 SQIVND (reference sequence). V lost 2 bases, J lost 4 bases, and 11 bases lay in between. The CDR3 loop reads CASSIQGVAYGYTF. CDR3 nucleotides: TGTGCCAGTAGTATACAGGGTGTGGCCTATGGCTACACCTTC.

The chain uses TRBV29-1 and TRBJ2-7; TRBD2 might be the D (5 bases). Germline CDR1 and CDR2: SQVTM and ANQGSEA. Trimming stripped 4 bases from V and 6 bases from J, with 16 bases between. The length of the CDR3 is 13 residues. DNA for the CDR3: TGCAGCGTTGTGCTTAGGGAGCTCGGCGAGCAGTACTTC. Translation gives CSVVLRELGEQYF.

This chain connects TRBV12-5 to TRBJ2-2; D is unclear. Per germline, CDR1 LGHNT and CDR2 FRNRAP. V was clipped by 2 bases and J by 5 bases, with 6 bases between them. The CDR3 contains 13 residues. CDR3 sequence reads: CASGLIQTGELFF. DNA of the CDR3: TGTGCTAGTGGTTTGATTCAAACCGGGGAGCTGTTTTTT.

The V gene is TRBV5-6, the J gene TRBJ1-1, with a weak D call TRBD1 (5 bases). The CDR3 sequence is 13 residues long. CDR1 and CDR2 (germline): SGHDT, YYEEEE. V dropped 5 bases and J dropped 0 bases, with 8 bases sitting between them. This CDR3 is CASRGQVNTEAFF. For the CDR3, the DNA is TGTGCCAGCAGGGGGCAAGTGAACACTGAAGCTTTCTTT.